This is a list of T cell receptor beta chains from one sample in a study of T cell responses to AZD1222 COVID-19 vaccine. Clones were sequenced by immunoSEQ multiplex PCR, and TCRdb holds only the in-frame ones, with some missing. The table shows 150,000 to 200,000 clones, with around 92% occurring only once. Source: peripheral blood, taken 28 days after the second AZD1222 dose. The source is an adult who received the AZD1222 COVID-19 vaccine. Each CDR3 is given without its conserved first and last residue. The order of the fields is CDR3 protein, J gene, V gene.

ASSLEPDRVWEKLF | TRBJ1-4 | TRBV7-2
ASSLVLNTEAF | TRBJ1-1 | TRBV27
ASSQVAAEQY | TRBJ2-7 | TRBV3-1/TRBV3-2
ASSPPDGVILSYGYT | TRBJ1-2 | TRBV13
ASSPPMSSGVYNEQF | TRBJ2-1 | TRBV18
ASSFPGQGITEAF | TRBJ1-1 | TRBV28
ASSAGTVGNNYGYT | TRBJ1-2 | TRBV5-6
ASSSMDREAYGYT | TRBJ1-2 | TRBV5-4
ASSQNYWGSTEAF | TRBJ1-1 | TRBV4-1
ASFLTGMREKLF | TRBJ1-4 | TRBV18
ASSPSGGGEKLF | TRBJ1-4 | TRBV18
ASSQVLLGQTNTEAF | TRBJ1-1 | TRBV3-1/TRBV3-2
ASGSHPPTVFNYGYT | TRBJ1-2 | TRBV12-5
ASSGRGAEEKLF | TRBJ1-4 | TRBV18
ATSRGALLAGGGTGELF | TRBJ2-2 | TRBV15
ASSIDRSGGNQPQH | TRBJ1-5 | TRBV19
AWGIGGLSDYEQY | TRBJ2-7 | TRBV30
ASSLVQRDKYNEQF | TRBJ2-1 | TRBV11-2
ASSRSGGTEAF | TRBJ1-1 | TRBV6-5
ASSQQVFSNQPQH | TRBJ1-5 | TRBV28
ASSLAAPGPTEAF | TRBJ1-1 | TRBV5-4
ASSVPSGFQETQY | TRBJ2-5 | TRBV7-9
ASSEGGVTYNEQF | TRBJ2-1 | TRBV19
ATSVERTNYGYT | TRBJ1-2 | TRBV15
ASSPTQH | TRBJ1-5 | TRBV23-1
ASSWGLAGVGTDTQY | TRBJ2-3 | TRBV5-1
ASSIRREAF | TRBJ1-1 | TRBV12-3/TRBV12-4
ASSLQGTRMVNTIY | TRBJ1-3 | TRBV28
ERSGGLADTQY | TRBJ2-3 | TRBV28
ASSFGDTGSGANVLT | TRBJ2-6 | TRBV28
ASRTGRTEAF | TRBJ1-1 | TRBV19
ALTRRSQSYGYT | TRBJ1-2 | TRBV30
ASSWGQGNTEAF | TRBJ1-1 | TRBV7-9
ASSQLGQTRNTIY | TRBJ1-3 | TRBV7-2
ASSQVVAHTQY | TRBJ2-3 | TRBV3-1/TRBV3-2
ASSPRDSYQPQH | TRBJ1-5 | TRBV19
ASSLGASGEETQY | TRBJ2-5 | TRBV5-1
ASRPQGVGGELF | TRBJ2-2 | TRBV28
ASSQLADTGTSGGLGYEQY | TRBJ2-7 | TRBV23-1
ASSMTSGGAGYNEQF | TRBJ2-1 | TRBV19
SVAQQTFYNEQF | TRBJ2-1 | TRBV29-1
ASSLVGETQY | TRBJ2-5 | TRBV28
ASRPGGSNYEQY | TRBJ2-7 | TRBV28
ASRPPGTGRMNTEAF | TRBJ1-1 | TRBV7-9
ASSLDSFYGYT | TRBJ1-2 | TRBV28
ASSLGASEKLF | TRBJ1-4 | TRBV5-1
ASSLNSRTDTQY | TRBJ2-3 | TRBV7-3
SVEDSRAVNTEAF | TRBJ1-1 | TRBV29-1
ATRARGRGDTEAF | TRBJ1-1 | TRBV24-1
ASSPGTGGGNTIY | TRBJ1-3 | TRBV18
AWRVQNEQY | TRBJ2-7 | TRBV30
ASSSTGNTEAF | TRBJ1-1 | TRBV12-3/TRBV12-4